These 13 T cell receptor beta chains were sequenced from one sample in a study of T cells after yellow fever vaccination. In TCRdb, the 5' RACE reads were re-called with MiXCR into one record per CDR3 protein. The sample contains about 350,000 distinct CDR3 sequences, 11% of which appear only once. Sequencing used PBMCs, obtained on the day of the first yellow fever vaccination. All receptors come from a man aged 18 to 30 who received the YFV17D yellow fever vaccine.

Concerning this clonotype: The DNA is left out, because the CDR3 cannot be placed on it with certainty; the CDR3 is given as TCRdb lists it. Here the CDR3 reads CASSPLVGAGTTF. The rearrangement uses TRBV4-3 and TRBJ1-2; TRBD1 reflects the table's D call only, with no check against the DNA. The CDR3 numbers 13 amino acids, ends counted. CDR1 and CDR2 (germline): LGHNA, YSLEER.

This clonotype occurred a few times. The genes are TRBV3-1 and TRBJ1-1; D might be TRBD1 (6 bases). Trimming removed 5 bases at V and 5 bases at J, with 15 bases between. This CDR3 has 14 residues. Germline-derived CDR1 and CDR2 are LGHDT and YNNKEL (reference sequence). CDR3: CASSAGGGRTEAFF. The CDR3, as DNA: TGTGCCAGCAGCGCCGGGGGGGGGCGAACTGAAGCTTTCTTT.

The chain joins TRBV5-1 to TRBJ2-3; 8 nucleotides line up with TRBD1. Germline V gives CDR1 SGHRS, CDR2 YFSETQ. The length of the CDR3 is 16 residues. V lost 0 bases to trimming and J lost 4 bases; unmatched junction nucleotides: 7. The DNA of the CDR3 is TGCGCCAGCAGCTTGGCTGGCGCAGGGGGCGCAGATACGCAGTATTTT. This sequence encodes CASSLAGAGGADTQYF.

This clonotype was observed a few times. The V call is TRBV9, the J call TRBJ1-4; D not certain. The CDR3 covers 14 residues. V lost 0 bases, J lost 4 bases, and 7 bases lay in between. CDR1 is SGDLS, CDR2 YYNGEE, per germline. CDR3 in amino acids: CASSVGVLNEKLFF. In DNA, the CDR3 is TGTGCCAGCAGCGTAGGGGTCCTTAATGAAAAACTGTTTTTT.

This clonotype was detected only a few times. The chain recombines TRBV10-3 with TRBJ1-6; D unclear. V gave up 6 bases and J gave up 6 bases, with 9 bases separating them. Germline V gene sequence: CDR1 ENHRY, CDR2 SYGVKD. This CDR3 region has 13 residues. In DNA form, the CDR3 reads TGTGCCATCAGGGGTCCGGGTAATTCACCCCTCCACTTT. Its protein product is CAIRGPGNSPLHF.

The chain combines TRBV7-8 with TRBJ2-2, with D perhaps matching TRBD1 (5 bases). V was clipped by 0 bases and J by 6 bases, with 8 bases between them. The CDR3 length is 14 residues. CDR1 is SGHVS, CDR2 FQNEAQ, per germline. CDR3 amino acids: CASSLAPGSGELFF. In nucleotides, the CDR3 is TGTGCCAGCAGCTTAGCGCCAGGGTCCGGGGAGCTGTTTTTT.

The chain joins TRBV5-6 to TRBJ2-7; 7 nucleotides match TRBD1. V lost 0 bases and J lost 6; bases outside the gene matches: 9. Germline CDR1 SGHDT, CDR2 YYEEEE. This CDR3 is 15 amino acids long. The CDR3 DNA reads TGTGCCAGCAGCTTGGACGGACAGGTCCTCCCCGAGCAGTACGTC. Protein sequence: CASSLDGQVLPEQYV.

This clonotype was observed a handful of times. The chain carries TRBV10-2 and TRBJ2-7; no clear D gene. Trimming removed 7 bases from V and 4 bases from J, with 11 bases in between. CDR1 is WSHSY and CDR2 is SAAADI in the germline V gene. The CDR3 length is 12 residues. The CDR3 loop reads CASISPAYEQYF. CDR3 in DNA: TGCGCCAGCATATCACCCGCTTACGAGCAGTACTTC.

The chain combines TRBV5-1 with TRBJ2-3, with 9 bases lining up with TRBD2. Germline-derived CDR1 and CDR2 are SGHRS and YFSETQ. The CDR3 extends over 15 amino acids. Unmatched junction bases numbered 9, after V lost 5 bases and J lost 5 bases. The CDR3, as DNA: TGCGCCAGCAGTTTTGGAGCGGGGGGAAAAGATACGCAGTATTTT. This encodes CASSFGAGGKDTQYF.

The V and J genes are TRBV5-4 and TRBJ1-4; 7 nucleotides line up with TRBD1. Unmatched junction bases numbered 8, after V lost 4 bases and J lost 8 bases. CDR1 SGHNT and CDR2 YYREEE come from the germline V gene (reference sequence). The CDR3 sequence is 14 residues long. CDR3 coding DNA: TGTGCCAGCAGCACTGGACAGGAAGGAGAAAAACTGTTTTTT. Residues: CASSTGQEGEKLFF.

This clonotype came up a few times. V usage is TRBV19 and J usage is TRBJ2-3; the D gene could be TRBD1 or TRBD2 (5 bases each). V lost 5 bases and J 1 base, leaving 10 bases between the germline ends. Germline-derived CDR1 and CDR2 are LNHDA and SQIVND (reference sequence). The CDR3 spans 14 residues. The CDR3 reads CASSEGKGTDTQYF. CDR3 bases: TGTGCCAGTAGTGAGGGGAAGGGCACAGATACGCAGTATTTT.

This sequence joins TRBV20-1 and TRBJ2-3, with D possibly being TRBD2 (6 bases). Trimming pared 4 bases from V and 14 bases from J, leaving 25 bases between. Per the germline V gene, CDR1 is DFQATT and CDR2 is SNEGSKA (reference sequence). The CDR3 is 14 residues long. The CDR3 coding sequence is TGCAGTGCTATAGTCGCCGCGGGACGAATAGGTCTGTATTTT. Amino acids: CSAIVAAGRIGLYF.

This clonotype was detected ten times or more. The chain couples TRBV19 to TRBJ2-5, with unresolved D. CDR1 and CDR2 from the germline V gene are LNHDA and SQIVND (reference sequence). Trimming took 3 bases from V and 5 from J, leaving 13 bases between them. The CDR3 contains 14 residues. CDR3: CASSILTSPETQYF. CDR3 DNA sequence: TGTGCCAGTAGTATTTTGACATCGCCGGAGACCCAGTACTTC. Looking up the rest from reference TRBV19 and TRBJ2-5 gives the full variable domain: DGGITQSPKYLFRKEGQNVTLSCEQNLNHDAMYWYRQDPGQGLRLIYYSQIVNDFQKGDIAEGYSVSREKKESFPLTVTSAQKNPTAFYLCASSILTSPETQYFGPGTRLLVL.